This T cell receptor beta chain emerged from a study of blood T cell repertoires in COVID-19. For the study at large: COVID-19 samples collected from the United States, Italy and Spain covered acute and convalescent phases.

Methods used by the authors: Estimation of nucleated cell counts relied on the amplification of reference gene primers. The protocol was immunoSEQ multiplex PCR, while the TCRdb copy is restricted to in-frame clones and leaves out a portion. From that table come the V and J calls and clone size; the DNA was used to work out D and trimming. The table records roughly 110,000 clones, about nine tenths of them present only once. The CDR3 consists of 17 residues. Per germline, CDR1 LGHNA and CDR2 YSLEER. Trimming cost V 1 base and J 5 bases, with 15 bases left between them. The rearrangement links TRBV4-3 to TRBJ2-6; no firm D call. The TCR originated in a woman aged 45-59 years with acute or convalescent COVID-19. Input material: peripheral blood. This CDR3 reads CASSQVLREARANVLTF. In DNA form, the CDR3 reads TGCGCCAGCAGCCAAGTATTAAGAGAAGCGCGGGCCAACGTCCTGACTTTC.